Shown below are 6 T cell receptor beta chains from a single sample sequenced in a study of human T cells and chemical hapten exposure. TCRdb reprocessed the RACE reads with MiXCR, giving one entry per CDR3 protein. The sample holds fewer than 130,000 distinct CDR3 sequences, more than 9.5% seen once. Time point noted: patch test 1, 2 weeks after DPC sensitization. This sample's treatment: therapeutic diphenylcyclopropenone sensitization with weekly scalp DPC. The material sequenced was whole blood, taken in connection with sensitization to the hapten diphenylcyclopropenone (DPC). These receptors all stem from a woman between 40 and 55 years old with alopecia areata. Some clones in this sample may be carry-over from other donors' samples.

This clonotype was observed at least ten times. This chain uses TRBV20-1 with TRBJ1-2, with D possibly being TRBD1 (5 bases). Germline V lookup: CDR1 DFQATT, CDR2 SNEGSKA (reference sequence). CDR3 length: 13 residues. The ends were cut back, 5 bases at V and 11 bases at J, with 21 bases in the middle. CDR3 in amino acids: CSARRDPSFNYTF. As DNA, the CDR3 is TGCAGTGCTCGCCGGGACCCTTCGTTTAATTACACCTTC.

This clonotype showed up just a few times. The CDR3 region has the DNA TGTGCCAGCAGCTCCAGTCGGAGCTCTGGAAACACCATATATTTT. The encoded protein is CASSSSRSSGNTIYF. This chain joins TRBV11-2 and TRBJ1-3; D not certain. The germline V gene has CDR1 SGHAT and CDR2 FQNNGV. Trimming took off 4 bases at V and 0 bases at J, with 10 bases between the two ends. The CDR3 extends over 15 amino acids.

The chain combines TRBV12-5 with TRBJ2-2; perhaps TRBD1 as D (6 bases). Germline V lookup: CDR1 LGHNT, CDR2 FRNRAP. The CDR3 covers 15 residues. V dropped 3 bases and J dropped 1 base, with 9 bases sitting between them. The CDR3 reads CASGFLTGNTGELFF. CDR3 bases: TGTGCTAGTGGTTTTTTGACAGGGAACACCGGGGAGCTGTTTTTT.

This clonotype was detected many times. The chain carries TRBV5-6 and TRBJ2-1; TRBD2 might be the D (6 bases). Trimming left V 4 bases short and J 9 bases short, with 17 bases between. Germline CDR1 SGHDT, CDR2 YYEEEE. The CDR3 runs 14 residues. For the CDR3, the DNA is TGTGCCAGCAGCCTACTTGCGGGGATTAGTGAGCAGTTCTTC. It translates to CASSLLAGISEQFF.

This clonotype has a count of ten or more. The V and J genes are TRBV11-2 and TRBJ2-7; D gene unclear. The CDR3 consists of 12 residues. Trimming removed 1 base at V and 4 bases at J, with 5 bases between. Per the germline V gene, CDR1 is SGHAT and CDR2 is FQNNGV. The CDR3, as DNA: TGTGCCAGCAGCTTAGGGGAATACGAGCAGTACTTC. This translates into CASSLGEYEQYF.

V usage is TRBV6-2 or TRBV6-3 and J usage is TRBJ2-5; D is ambiguous. Germline V CDR1 and CDR2: MNHEY, SVGEGT. The CDR3 loop spans 18 amino acids. The V and J ends lost 0 bases and 0 bases respectively, with 17 bases between them. The CDR3 nucleotides read TGTGCCAGCAGTTACTCGGGCTCTGGCGCCTGGTACCAAGAGACCCAGTACTTC. Amino acids: CASSYSGSGAWYQETQYF.